This is a list of T cell receptor beta chains from one sample in a study of cytomegalovirus exposure and HLA in healthy donors. Assay: immunoSEQ multiplex PCR; the TCRdb copy retains only in-frame clones and omits some. Of about 150,000 clones listed, around 75% are singletons. The source material was PBMCs. The receptors were gathered from a man between 18 and 29 years old in good health and CMV-seronegative. Each CDR3 is given with its conserved first and last residue. A D gene is named only where the DNA matches it firmly. The size of a clone is reported for some rows only, either as once, few or many, or as a class for expanded clones.

d_gene	v_gene	abundance	j_gene	CDR3nt	CDR3aa
-	TRBV7-2	-	TRBJ1-3	TGTGCCAGCAGCGCACAGCCATCTGGAAACACCATATATTTT	CASSAQPSGNTIYF
TRBD1	TRBV2	few	TRBJ2-3	TGTGCCAGCGTGTTGACAGGGGAATGGGATAGCACAGATACGCAGTATTTT	CASVLTGEWDSTDTQYF
TRBD2	TRBV9	few	TRBJ2-1	TGTGCCAGCAGCGTAGCGGGAGGGATGGGCCTCTACAATGAGCAGTTCTTC	CASSVAGGMGLYNEQFF
-	TRBV6-6	once	TRBJ1-3	TGTGCCACACGACCGGCAGGCAGCTCTGGAAACACCATATATTTT	CATRPAGSSGNTIYF
TRBD2	TRBV9	-	TRBJ2-5	TGTGCCAGCAGCCTAGGACTAGAAGAGACCCAGTACTTC	CASSLGLEETQYF
-	TRBV6-1	-	TRBJ1-5	TGTGCCAGCCAGTATAGCAATCAGCCCCAGCATTTT	CASQYSNQPQHF
TRBD2	TRBV4-1	-	TRBJ2-1	TGCGCCAGCAGCTACCGGGGGGATGAGCAGTTCTTC	CASSYRGDEQFF
-	TRBV5-3	-	TRBJ2-7	TGTGCCAGAAGCTTGGACGACACGAGCTACGAGCAGTACTTC	CARSLDDTSYEQYF
-	TRBV21-1	once	TRBJ1-1	TGTGCCAGCAGCAAAGTTGGGGGGGCGCAGCTTTGTGGTGAAGCTTTCTTT	CASSKVGGAQLCGEAFF
TRBD2	TRBV7-8	-	TRBJ2-5	TGTGCCAGCAGCCGGGGGGGGTGGCAAGAGACCCAGTACTTC	CASSRGGWQETQYF
TRBD1	TRBV19	-	TRBJ2-2	TGTGCCAGCCTGGACAGGGGTCGCACCGGGGAGCTGTTTTTT	CASLDRGRTGELFF
-	TRBV9	-	TRBJ2-7	TGTGCCAGCAGCGTAGCACAGTCCTACGAGCAGTACTTC	CASSVAQSYEQYF
TRBD1	TRBV4-1	once	TRBJ1-4	TGCGCCAGCAGCCAAGCGGGACAGGGTAGCGAAAAACTGTTTTTT	CASSQAGQGSEKLFF
TRBD1	TRBV5-4	-	TRBJ1-1	TGTGCCAGCAGCCCTCGACAGGGGGTTAGGGCTGAAGCTTTCTTT	CASSPRQGVRAEAFF
-	TRBV6-5	once	TRBJ2-7	TGTGCCAGCAGTCGTGGGCAGGGAACCTACGAGCAGTACTTC	CASSRGQGTYEQYF
-	TRBV28	-	TRBJ2-3	TGTGCCAGCGCAGTTCGCTCTAGCACAGATACGCAGTATTTT	CASAVRSSTDTQYF
-	TRBV20-1	few	TRBJ2-1	TGCAGTGCTCGTCAGGGGTATGAGCAGTTCTTC	CSARQGYEQFF
-	TRBV28	-	TRBJ2-7	TGTGCCAGCAGCCCTGCCGGGGGACTCTCCTACGAGCAGTACTTC	CASSPAGGLSYEQYF
-	TRBV9	-	TRBJ2-3	TGTGCCAGCAGCGTCGACGGGGTTAGCACAGATACGCAGTATTTT	CASSVDGVSTDTQYF
-	TRBV29-1	few	TRBJ2-5	TGCAGCGTTGAGCGACAAACTCAAGAGACCCAGTACTTC	CSVERQTQETQYF
TRBD1	TRBV6-5	few	TRBJ2-1	TGTGCCAGCAGTCGACAGGGTGGTTACAATGAGCAGTTCTTC	CASSRQGGYNEQFF
-	TRBV7-9	-	TRBJ2-3	TGTGCCAGCAGCTTAAGGGCCCCCGTGGAGGATACAGATACGCAGTATTTT	CASSLRAPVEDTDTQYF
-	TRBV7-9	-	TRBJ2-7	TGTGCCAGCAGTCCTGACTACTACGAGCAGTACTTC	CASSPDYYEQYF
TRBD1	TRBV2	-	TRBJ1-6	TGTGCCAGCAGTCCACAGGGGATAGGAGATTCACCCCTCCACTTT	CASSPQGIGDSPLHF
TRBD1	TRBV4-3	-	TRBJ2-7	TGCGCCAGCAGCCCAAGACAGGGGCCGTCCTACGAGCAGTACTTC	CASSPRQGPSYEQYF